The rows below give T cell receptor beta chains drawn from one sample of a study of circulating CD8 cells and anti-PD-1 response in melanoma. TCRdb re-called the reads through MiXCR, storing one row per CDR3 protein. The sample shows about 480 distinct CDR3 sequences, about 9% of them seen only once. The material was CD8+ T cells from PBMCs, obtained at baseline or after one month of anti-PD-1 therapy (not recorded which). The receptors stem from a human donor with melanoma. Both conserved end residues are part of each CDR3. A D gene is named only where the DNA matches it firmly.

cdr3_aa d_call j_call v_call
CASSAPRGGTEAFF - TRBJ1-1 TRBV25-1
CASSTGGYTGELFF TRBD1 TRBJ2-2 TRBV5-6
CASSPLSTGPQHF - TRBJ1-5 TRBV27
CAISESTDSNEKLFF - TRBJ1-4 TRBV10-3
CAGSPGTGGYKQYF TRBD1 TRBJ2-7 TRBV7-2
CASSLGLAGVLTDTQYF TRBD2 TRBJ2-3 TRBV5-4
CASSLGGQLSSYNSPLHF - TRBJ1-6 TRBV27
CATSDLKGESGELFF - TRBJ2-2 TRBV24-1
CSARDGDGRQETQYF TRBD2 TRBJ2-5 TRBV20-1
CASSIGRGTEAFF - TRBJ1-1 TRBV19
CATSDPTGGESGELFF TRBD1 TRBJ2-2 TRBV24-1
CASSRLISGTEAYNEQFF - TRBJ2-1 TRBV5-6
CATSRDPAGAETQYF TRBD2 TRBJ2-5 TRBV15
CASTKVKDIQYF - TRBJ2-4 TRBV27
CASSPGQGSTYGYTF TRBD1 TRBJ1-2 TRBV19
CASRHKAGYGDEQFF - TRBJ2-1 TRBV27
CASSLDGHNEQFF - TRBJ2-1 TRBV7-6
CASSLSAVSSYNSPLHF - TRBJ1-6 TRBV12-3/TRBV12-4
CASTLTGGTEAFF TRBD1 TRBJ1-1 TRBV19
CASSHPWGLGAFF - TRBJ1-1 TRBV19
CASSTQDRGRETQYF TRBD1 TRBJ2-5 TRBV28
CASSPPGDSAYNEQFF - TRBJ2-1 TRBV3-1
CASMSRPSTDTQYF - TRBJ2-3 TRBV19
CASSDSKDGSLDTQYF - TRBJ2-3 TRBV6-4
CASRDSESSYEQYF - TRBJ2-7 TRBV13
CASSAGDSRETQYF TRBD1 TRBJ2-5 TRBV25-1
CASSFGQAYTGELFF - TRBJ2-2 TRBV11-2
CASTSGGSTDTQYF TRBD2 TRBJ2-3 TRBV19
CASMRASGRDEQFF TRBD2 TRBJ2-1 TRBV27
CASSPGITEAFF - TRBJ1-1 TRBV16
CASSLRGGAPYNEQFF - TRBJ2-1 TRBV27
CVSSPQPDQPQHF - TRBJ1-5 TRBV7-6
CASSAGGDNERLFF - TRBJ1-4 TRBV2
CASSLGTGDGYTF TRBD1 TRBJ1-2 TRBV7-3
CASSQVMGGHEQYF - TRBJ2-7 TRBV16
CASSLTPSGGDTQYF TRBD2 TRBJ2-3 TRBV7-3
CATSDLRGGEQFF - TRBJ2-1 TRBV24-1
CASWDSLDYEQYF TRBD1 TRBJ2-7 TRBV6-1
CATSLRHTSTDTQYF - TRBJ2-3 TRBV19
CASSNTGMDRPYEQYF - TRBJ2-7 TRBV28
CASSPRGGTGAGELFF TRBD1 TRBJ2-2 TRBV28
CASSPKTLSYEQYF - TRBJ2-7 TRBV7-2
CASRMDIYNEQFF - TRBJ2-1 TRBV19
CASSVERTGEQYF - TRBJ2-7 TRBV9
CASAGAGGPNTQYF TRBD2 TRBJ2-3 TRBV5-4
CVDRGQETQYF TRBD1 TRBJ2-5 TRBV25-1
CASSIAGGGDYEQYF TRBD2 TRBJ2-7 TRBV27
CASTPGEGRYTDTQYF - TRBJ2-3 TRBV28
CASSSELAELLYNEQFF - TRBJ2-1 TRBV12-3/TRBV12-4
CASSSPRGANTGELFF - TRBJ2-2 TRBV25-1
CASHRLGPGFQKRNTGELFF - TRBJ2-2 TRBV19
CASSVKAGRDGRDEQFF TRBD2 TRBJ2-1 TRBV2
CSVLDGETGELFF - TRBJ2-2 TRBV29-1
CATSETGLGGTQYF - TRBJ2-5 TRBV24-1
CASSDGTGTGYEQYF TRBD1 TRBJ2-7 TRBV2